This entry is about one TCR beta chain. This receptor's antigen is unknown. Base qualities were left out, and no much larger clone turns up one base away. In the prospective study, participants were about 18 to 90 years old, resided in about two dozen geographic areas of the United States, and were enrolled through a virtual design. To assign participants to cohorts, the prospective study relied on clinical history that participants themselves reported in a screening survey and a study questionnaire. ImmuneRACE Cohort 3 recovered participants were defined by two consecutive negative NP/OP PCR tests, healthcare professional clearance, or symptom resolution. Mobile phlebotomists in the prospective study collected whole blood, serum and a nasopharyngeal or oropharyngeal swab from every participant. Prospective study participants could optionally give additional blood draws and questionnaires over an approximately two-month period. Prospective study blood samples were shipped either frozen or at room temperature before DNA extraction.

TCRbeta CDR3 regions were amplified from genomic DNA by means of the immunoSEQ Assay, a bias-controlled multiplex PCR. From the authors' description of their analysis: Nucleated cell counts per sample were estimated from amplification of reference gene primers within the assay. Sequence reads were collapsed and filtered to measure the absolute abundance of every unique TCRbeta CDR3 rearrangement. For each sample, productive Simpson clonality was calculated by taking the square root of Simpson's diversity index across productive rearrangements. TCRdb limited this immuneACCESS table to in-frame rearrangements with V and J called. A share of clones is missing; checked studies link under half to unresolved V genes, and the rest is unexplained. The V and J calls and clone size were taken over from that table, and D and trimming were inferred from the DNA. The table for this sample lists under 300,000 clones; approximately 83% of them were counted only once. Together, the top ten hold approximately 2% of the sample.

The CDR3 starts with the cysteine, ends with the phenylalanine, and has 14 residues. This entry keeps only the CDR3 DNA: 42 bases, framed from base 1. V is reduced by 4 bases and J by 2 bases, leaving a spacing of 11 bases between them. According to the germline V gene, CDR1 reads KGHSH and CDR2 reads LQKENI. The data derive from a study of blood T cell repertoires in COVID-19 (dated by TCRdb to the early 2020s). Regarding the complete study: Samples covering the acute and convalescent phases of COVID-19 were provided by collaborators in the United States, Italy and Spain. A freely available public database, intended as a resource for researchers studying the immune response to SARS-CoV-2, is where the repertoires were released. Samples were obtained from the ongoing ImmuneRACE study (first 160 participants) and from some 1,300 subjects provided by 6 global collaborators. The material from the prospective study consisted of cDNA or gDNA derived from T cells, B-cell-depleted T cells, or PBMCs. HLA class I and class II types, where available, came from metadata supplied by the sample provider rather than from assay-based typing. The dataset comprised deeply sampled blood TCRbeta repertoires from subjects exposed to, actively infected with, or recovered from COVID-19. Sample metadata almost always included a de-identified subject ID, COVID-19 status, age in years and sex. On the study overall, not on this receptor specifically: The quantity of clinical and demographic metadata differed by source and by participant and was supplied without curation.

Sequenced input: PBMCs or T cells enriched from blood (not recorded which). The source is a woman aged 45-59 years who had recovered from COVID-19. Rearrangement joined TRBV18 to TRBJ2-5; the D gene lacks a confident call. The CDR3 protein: CASSQLPVQETQYF. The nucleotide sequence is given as TGTGCCAGCTCACAACTCCCGGTACAAGAGACCCAGTACTTC.